A selection of T cell receptor beta chains follows, all from one sample in a study of T cells in Graves' hyperthyroidism and ophthalmopathy. TCRdb reprocessed the multiplex PCR reads with MiXCR, giving one entry per CDR3 protein. Of about 840,000 distinct CDR3 sequences in the sample, 38% were seen once. Source material: blood. These receptors all stem from a man aged 18 to 30 with Graves' hyperthyroidism. Both conserved end residues are trimmed from each CDR3.

>18|TRBV12-3/TRBV12-4
ASSLAPRGETLAGANVLT
>14|TRBV5-5
ASSLGPGQSSGELL
>12|TRBV24-1
ATSETAGEPQQY
>13|TRBV5-1
ASSRSGPGPTEQY
>14|TRBV7-2
ASSQNSEGGSYEQY
>11|TRBV5-1
ASSLEGASEAF
>13|TRBV7-9
ASTEGTGNTGELF
>21|TRBV2
ASSASGFESPAGGVSGANVLT
>14|TRBV10-3
AISGPRLAGDYEQY
>10|TRBV20-1
SARPSGTEAF
>13|TRBV7-2
ASSRMGRNTGELF
>13|TRBV11-2
ASSFVTGGIHEQY
>9|TRBV20-1
SASGETEAF
>13|TRBV7-9
ASSKDGLANYGYT
>11|TRBV19
ASSIAPNTEAF
>13|TRBV4-1
ASSQGITDSYEQY
>10|TRBV5-6
ASSPAQGTQY
>14|TRBV9
ASSLGDGSLTGELF
>14|TRBV24-1
ATSDPLATGPSGYT
>12|TRBV29-1
SASVGDLNYEQY
>13|TRBV5-1
ASSLEAIFSYEQY
>11|TRBV7-2
ASRDATNEKLF
>14|TRBV20-1
SARDPGFPGANVLT
>11|TRBV29-1
SVEDRLGRGYT
>10|TRBV2
ARGQNGNTIY
>14|TRBV7-6
ASSLVEASPTGELF
>13|TRBV12-3/TRBV12-4
ASSLGTGAFGELF
>11|TRBV20-1
SARPGGFEEQY
>12|TRBV11-2
ASSLEPGTGELF
>13|TRBV14
ASSHRTGGLYGYT
>13|TRBV7-3
ASSSSGTGFYEQY
>16|TRBV4-3
ASSQQLPSPGMNTEAF
>13|TRBV28
ASWGGGQGNQPQH
>12|TRBV12-3/TRBV12-4
ASRPGQGNQPQH
>14|TRBV7-2
ASSLAPSPNTGELF
>14|TRBV7-3
ASSDLGGTYLYGYT
>13|TRBV25-1
ASSEYDREDEKLF
>13|TRBV5-4
ASSPGTGSDQPQH
>12|TRBV7-9
ASSFSRAQETQY